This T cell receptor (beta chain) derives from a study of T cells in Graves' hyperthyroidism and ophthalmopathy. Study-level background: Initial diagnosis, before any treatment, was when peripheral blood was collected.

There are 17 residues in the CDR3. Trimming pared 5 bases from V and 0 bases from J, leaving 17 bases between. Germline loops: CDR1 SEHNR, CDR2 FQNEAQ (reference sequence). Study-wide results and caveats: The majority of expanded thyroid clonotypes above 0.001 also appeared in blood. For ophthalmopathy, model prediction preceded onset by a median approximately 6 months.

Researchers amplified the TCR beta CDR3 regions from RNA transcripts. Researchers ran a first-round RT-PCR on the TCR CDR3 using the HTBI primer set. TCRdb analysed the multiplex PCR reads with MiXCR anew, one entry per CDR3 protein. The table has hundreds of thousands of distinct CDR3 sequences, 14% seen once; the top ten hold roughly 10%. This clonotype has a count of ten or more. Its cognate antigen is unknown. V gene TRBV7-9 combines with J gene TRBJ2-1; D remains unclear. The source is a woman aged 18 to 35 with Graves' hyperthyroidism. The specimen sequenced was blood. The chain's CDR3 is CASSTRLRPFSYNEQFF. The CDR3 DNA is TGTGCCAGCAGCACCCGACTCCGACCCTTCTCCTACAATGAGCAGTTCTTC.